This T cell receptor beta chain was recovered during a study of response to subunit inactivated influenza vaccine. Points from the study as a whole: A suggestion made by the authors is that each seasonal influenza vaccination recruits few new T cells.

This clonotype has just a few counts. The antigen is not known. TCRdb fed the RT-PCR reads into MiXCR, producing one record per CDR3 protein. Among more than 400,000 distinct CDR3 sequences listed, approximately 7.7% were seen once. V lost 5 bases, J lost 0 bases, and 10 bases lay in between. The V gene's germline CDR1 is SEHNR and CDR2 FQNEAQ (reference sequence). CDR3 length: 15 residues. J is TRBJ1-4 and V is TRBV7-9; D gene unclear. Sample: PBMCs from blood, taken around 25 months after vaccination. This receptor was obtained from a man aged 50 to 69 who received an inactivated influenza vaccine. CDR3 bases: TGTGCCAGCAGCGCAGACGTGGCAACTAATGAAAAACTGTTTTTT. Protein sequence: CASSADVATNEKLFF. Supplemented by reference TRBV7-9 and TRBJ1-4, the full variable domain reads DTGVSQNPRHKITKRGQNVTFRCDPISEHNRLYWYRQTLGQGPEFLTYFQNEAQLEKSRLLSDRFSAERPKGSFSTLEIQRTEQGDSAMYLCASSADVATNEKLFFGSGTQLSVL.